Listed here are 8 T cell receptor beta chains from one sample, sequenced in a study of early stage breast cancer tumors (TCRdb year 2017). To prepare the library, the immunoSEQ multiplex PCR assay was applied. TCRdb retrieved this table from immuneACCESS and kept in-frame rearrangements only. Not all clones are present; in checked studies, unresolved V genes account for under half, and no reason is known for the remainder. This sample holds tens of thousands of clones; 70% to 80% were observed only once. Of the sample, roughly 7.4% is held by the ten largest clones. The sample consisted of blood. These receptors were collected from a person between 55 and 69 years old with breast cancer.

This clone was counted only a few times. V and J are TRBV12-5 and TRBJ2-7; the D is unclear. V was clipped by 9 bases and J by 2 bases, with 14 bases between them. The germline V gene has CDR1 LGHNT and CDR2 FRNRAP. This CDR3 comprises 13 residues. The CDR3 region is CASTRSGTYEQYF. For the CDR3, the DNA is TGTGCTAGCACCCGCTCTGGGACCTACGAGCAGTACTTC. The full variable domain, in which reference TRBV12-5 and TRBJ2-7 provide the parts outside the CDR3, is DARVTQTPRHKVTEMGQEVTMRCQPILGHNTVFWYRQTMMQGLELLAYFRNRAPLDDSGMPKDRFSAEMPDATLATLKIQPSEPRDSAVYFCASTRSGTYEQYFGPGTRLTVT.

The rearrangement joins TRBV6-6 to TRBJ1-1; D call uncertain. This CDR3 spans 11 amino acids. Trimming cost V 5 bases and J 4 bases, with 5 bases left between them. Germline values: CDR1 MNHNY, CDR2 SVGAGI (reference sequence). CDR3 residues: CASSRGTEAFF. CDR3 coding DNA: TGTGCCAGCAGTCGGGGCACTGAAGCTTTCTTT.

This clone was counted once. This chain connects TRBV4-1 to TRBJ2-1, with D perhaps TRBD1 or TRBD2 (5 bases each). V lost 4 bases to trimming and J lost 8 bases, with 18 bases between them. The CDR3 is 15 residues long. Per the germline V gene, CDR1 is MGHRA and CDR2 is YSYEKL. The CDR3 loop reads CASSLEQGPGYEQFF. The DNA for the CDR3 is TGCGCCAGCAGCCTGGAGCAGGGCCCGGGGTATGAGCAGTTCTTC.

The chain is built from TRBV7-9 and TRBJ2-5; 8 nucleotides agree with TRBD2. This CDR3 is built from 15 residues. Per the germline V gene, CDR1 is SEHNR and CDR2 is FQNEAQ (reference sequence). J gave up 5 bases and V 3 bases, and 8 bases lay outside the gene matches. The CDR3 here is CASSFSPGRGETQYF. The CDR3 bases are TGTGCCAGCAGCTTTTCCCCCGGGAGGGGGGAGACCCAGTACTTC.

This clone appeared a few times. V usage is TRBV29-1 and J usage is TRBJ1-1; D may be TRBD1 (6 bases). V shed 6 bases and J shed 7 bases, with 18 bases lying between them. The CDR3 is 13 residues long. Germline loops: CDR1 SQVTM, CDR2 ANQGSEA. In nucleotides, the CDR3 is TGCAGCGTGGATGACAGGAATGGGAATGAAGCTTTCTTT. This codes for CSVDDRNGNEAFF.

This clone showed up just once. The chain links TRBV7-3 to TRBJ2-5, with D perhaps matching TRBD2 (7 bases). The CDR3 covers 14 residues. V lost 5 bases and J lost 5, with 15 bases in between. The germline CDR1 and CDR2 sequences are SGHTA and FQGTGA. The CDR3 sequence is CASSQGGGKETQYF. The CDR3 DNA reads as TGTGCCAGCAGCCAAGGGGGAGGGAAGGAGACCCAGTACTTC.

This clone was picked up a small number of times. The genes are TRBV9 and TRBJ2-1; 7 bases map to TRBD2. This CDR3 is built from 16 residues. Trimming removed 2 bases from V and 8 bases from J; junction bases left unmatched: 13. In germline, CDR1 is SGDLS, CDR2 YYNGEE. The CDR3 DNA sequence: TGTGCCAGCAGCGTCCGATGGGCGGGAGATATCTATGAGCAGTTCTTC. Its protein product is CASSVRWAGDIYEQFF. The variable domain in full, completed from reference TRBV9 and TRBJ2-1, reads DSGVTQTPKHLITATGQRVTLRCSPRSGDLSVYWYQQSLDQGLQFLIQYYNGEERAKGNILERFSAQQFPDLHSELNLSSLELGDSALYFCASSVRWAGDIYEQFFGPGTRLTVL.

CDR3 nucleotide sequence: TGCGCCAGCAGCACGGGACCTTCGGCTAATGAAAAACTGTTTTTT. Translation: CASSTGPSANEKLFF. V is TRBV5-1 and J is TRBJ1-4, with TRBD1 as a possible D gene (5 bases). V dropped 4 bases and J dropped 3 bases, with 13 bases sitting between them. This CDR3 is built from 15 residues. Germline V gene sequence: CDR1 SGHRS, CDR2 YFSETQ. The entire variable domain, with the rest obtained from reference TRBV5-1 and TRBJ1-4, is as follows: KAGVTQTPRYLIKTRGQQVTLSCSPISGHRSVSWYQQTPGQGLQFLFEYFSETQRNKGNFPGRFSGRQFSNSRSEMNVSTLELGDSALYLCASSTGPSANEKLFFGSGTQLSVL.